The present entry profiles one T cell receptor beta chain with its context. Libraries were prepared by immunoSEQ multiplex PCR; TCRdb keeps only in-frame clonotypes and omits some of them. Here the sample spans around 15,000 clones, over 90% being singletons. This specimen belongs to a study of OX40 agonist ivuxolimab in advanced cancers. The CDR3 consists of 17 residues. Germline CDR1 SGDLS, CDR2 YYNGEE. The junction had 17 bases not matched to a gene; V was cut back by 4 bases and J by 6 bases. Sampling times: baseline, cycle 4 day 1, cycle 7 day 1. Sequences were derived from CD4+ or CD8+ T cells sorted from blood, sampled in a trial of the OX40 agonist ivuxolimab. This chain joins TRBV9 and TRBJ2-7; 9 nucleotides match TRBD2. This receptor was identified in an adult with an advanced solid tumor such as melanoma, head and neck, liver or kidney cancer. The CDR3 nucleotides are TGTGCCAGCAGCCCTCAGTCGGTAGTTAGCGGGAGTCCCGAGCAGTACTTC. It encodes CASSPQSVVSGSPEQYF.